The rows below give T cell receptor beta chains drawn from one sample of a study of blood T cells in healthy people across ages. Via MiXCR, TCRdb re-called the 5' RACE reads, giving one row per CDR3 protein. Of 800,000 to 1,300,000 distinct CDR3 sequences listed, 25% are singletons. This sample was also put to use in a study of T cells of mothers and their children.

Source material: blood. These receptor sequences come from a girl aged 2-9 years in good health. Both conserved end residues are part of each CDR3. Each record gives: clone size, CDR3 length, D gene, V gene, J gene, CDR3 protein, CDR3 DNA. A D gene is named only where the DNA matches it firmly. Clone size is shown for a subset of rows, as once, few, many or a class of expanded clone.

NA	13	TRBD1	TRBV20-1	TRBJ2-5	CSAPGTGQETQYF	TGCAGTGCCCCCGGGACAGGGCAGGAGACCCAGTACTTC
few	17	TRBD2	TRBV28	TRBJ2-1	CASSFPLPGGREDEQFF	TGTGCCAGCAGTTTCCCTTTACCGGGAGGCAGGGAGGATGAGCAGTTCTTC
NA	14	NA	TRBV6-1	TRBJ1-4	CATLKGGNNEKLFF	TGTGCCACCTTAAAGGGGGGGAATAATGAAAAACTGTTTTTT
NA	15	NA	TRBV14	TRBJ2-5	CASSLSVTRGETQYF	TGTGCCAGCAGTCTTAGCGTCACGAGGGGAGAGACCCAGTACTTC
few	14	TRBD1	TRBV12-5	TRBJ2-7	CASGPRDSSYEQYF	TGTGCTAGTGGTCCCCGGGACAGCTCCTACGAGCAGTACTTC
few	14	TRBD1	TRBV20-1	TRBJ1-3	CSARQGNSGNTIYF	TGCAGTGCCAGACAGGGCAACTCTGGAAACACCATATATTTT
NA	17	TRBD1	TRBV7-3	TRBJ2-6	CASGQGQTDSGANVLTF	TGTGCCAGCGGCCAGGGACAGACTGACTCTGGGGCCAACGTCCTGACTTTC
NA	16	NA	TRBV12-3/TRBV12-4	TRBJ2-1	CASSLVLSGGYNEQFF	TGTGCCAGCAGCCTGGTGCTGTCGGGCGGCTACAATGAGCAGTTCTTC
NA	14	TRBD1	TRBV28	TRBJ1-5	CASSETGGSQPQHF	TGTGCCAGCAGTGAGACAGGGGGGTCTCAGCCCCAGCATTTT
NA	14	NA	TRBV4-3	TRBJ1-3	CASSQELSGNTIYF	TGCGCCAGCAGCCAAGAGCTTTCTGGAAACACCATATATTTT
few	15	NA	TRBV18	TRBJ1-2	CASSPFQSFNYGYTF	TGTGCCAGCTCACCATTCCAAAGTTTTAACTATGGCTACACCTTC
NA	15	NA	TRBV7-9	TRBJ1-1	CASSSKTGSQTEAFF	TGTGCCAGCAGCTCGAAGACGGGGTCGCAGACTGAAGCTTTCTTT
few	14	TRBD1	TRBV5-1	TRBJ1-2	CASSATGDNYGYTF	TGCGCCAGCAGCGCGACAGGGGATAACTATGGCTACACCTTC
NA	15	TRBD2	TRBV12-3/TRBV12-4	TRBJ2-3	CASSLLGSGSDTQYF	TGTGCCAGCAGTTTGTTGGGTAGCGGGTCAGATACGCAGTATTTT
few	14	TRBD1	TRBV29-1	TRBJ1-2	CSVETGGDNYGYTF	TGCAGCGTTGAAACAGGGGGGGACAACTATGGCTACACCTTC
NA	13	NA	TRBV10-3	TRBJ1-5	CAISEGLNQPQHF	TGTGCCATCAGTGAAGGACTCAATCAGCCCCAGCATTTT
few	14	NA	TRBV4-1	TRBJ2-3	CASSQVPGTDTQYF	TGCGCCAGCAGCCAAGTGCCAGGCACAGATACGCAGTATTTT
NA	15	TRBD2	TRBV7-9	TRBJ2-1	CASSQREVARNEQFF	TGTGCCAGCAGTCAACGGGAGGTGGCTCGTAATGAGCAGTTCTTC
once	13	NA	TRBV5-1	TRBJ1-1	CASSYGQNTEASF	TGCGCCAGCAGCTACGGACAGAACACTGAAGCTTCCTTT
few	14	NA	TRBV6-1	TRBJ2-5	CASSMEQGGETQYF	TGTGCCAGCAGTATGGAGCAGGGAGGAGAGACCCAGTACTTC
few	15	NA	TRBV12-3/TRBV12-4	TRBJ2-7	CASSPGGGYSYEQYF	TGTGCCAGCAGTCCAGGGGGGGGGTACTCCTACGAGCAGTACTTC
NA	14	NA	TRBV25-1	TRBJ1-1	CASEEGGVNTEAFF	TGTGCCAGCGAAGAGGGGGGCGTCAACACTGAAGCTTTCTTT
few	14	TRBD2	TRBV29-1	TRBJ2-2	CSVAGGLSGRELFF	TGCAGCGTGGCGGGGGGGTTAAGTGGAAGGGAGCTGTTTTTT
NA	16	NA	TRBV12-5	TRBJ1-1	CASGLTWGVSDTEAFF	TGTGCTAGTGGTTTGACATGGGGGGTGAGTGACACTGAAGCTTTCTTT
NA	15	TRBD2	TRBV20-1	TRBJ2-5	CSARVVLAARETQYF	TGCAGTGCTAGAGTCGTACTAGCGGCCCGAGAGACCCAGTACTTC
NA	15	NA	TRBV27	TRBJ1-2	CASSFFGSQAYGYTF	TGTGCCAGCAGTTTTTTCGGGTCCCAGGCCTATGGCTATACCTTC
few	18	TRBD2	TRBV2	TRBJ2-5	CASNQGWLAEGIQETQYF	TGTGCCAGCAACCAAGGGTGGCTAGCGGAGGGGATTCAAGAGACCCAGTACTTC
NA	13	NA	TRBV12-3/TRBV12-4	TRBJ2-3	CASRKDGSDTQYF	TGTGCCAGCAGGAAGGACGGGTCAGATACGCAGTATTTT
NA	16	TRBD1	TRBV18	TRBJ2-7	CASSPYPGQGSHEQYF	TGTGCCAGCTCACCCTACCCGGGACAGGGCTCGCACGAGCAGTACTTC
NA	14	TRBD2	TRBV3-1	TRBJ2-1	CASSQETSFDEQFF	TGTGCCAGCAGCCAAGAGACTAGCTTCGATGAGCAGTTCTTC
few	13	NA	TRBV20-1	TRBJ1-2	CSASRTAEDGYTF	TGCAGTGCTAGTCGGACAGCCGAGGATGGCTACACCTTC
NA	16	TRBD2	TRBV28	TRBJ2-3	CASSLQTSGFTDTQYF	TGTGCCAGCAGTTTACAGACTAGCGGGTTCACAGATACGCAGTATTTT
few	15	TRBD2	TRBV25-1	TRBJ2-7	CASSESLAGTNEQYF	TGTGCCAGCAGTGAATCCCTAGCGGGTACAAACGAGCAGTACTTC
NA	14	NA	TRBV12-3/TRBV12-4	TRBJ1-3	CASSLWESGNTIYF	TGTGCCAGCAGTTTATGGGAGTCCGGAAACACCATATATTTT
NA	15	TRBD1	TRBV10-2	TRBJ2-1	CASKTGTVFSNEQFF	TGCGCCAGCAAAACCGGGACAGTCTTCTCCAATGAGCAGTTCTTC
few	14	NA	TRBV7-9	TRBJ1-3	CASIRGTPGNTIYF	TGTGCCAGCATTCGGGGAACGCCTGGAAACACCATATATTTT
once	18	NA	TRBV4-2	TRBJ1-1	CASSHGDSLLAGNTEAFF	TGTGCCAGCAGCCACGGTGACAGCCTCCTCGCGGGGAACACTGAAGCTTTCTTT
NA	12	TRBD1	TRBV29-1	TRBJ1-1	CSVRGLGTEAFF	TGCAGCGTGAGGGGGCTTGGAACTGAAGCTTTCTTT
NA	14	NA	TRBV7-9	TRBJ2-5	CASSSRKGQETQYF	TGTGCCAGCAGCTCGAGAAAAGGGCAAGAGACCCAGTACTTC
NA	14	NA	TRBV7-9	TRBJ2-5	CASSVTRGKETQYF	TGTGCCAGCAGCGTCACCAGGGGAAAAGAGACCCAGTACTTC
few	14	TRBD1	TRBV5-6	TRBJ2-1	CASSLVGQNNEQFF	TGTGCCAGCAGCTTGGTGGGACAGAACAATGAGCAGTTCTTC
NA	14	NA	TRBV9	TRBJ1-2	CASSEGDFRYGYTF	TGTGCCAGCAGCGAAGGGGACTTCAGATATGGCTACACCTTC